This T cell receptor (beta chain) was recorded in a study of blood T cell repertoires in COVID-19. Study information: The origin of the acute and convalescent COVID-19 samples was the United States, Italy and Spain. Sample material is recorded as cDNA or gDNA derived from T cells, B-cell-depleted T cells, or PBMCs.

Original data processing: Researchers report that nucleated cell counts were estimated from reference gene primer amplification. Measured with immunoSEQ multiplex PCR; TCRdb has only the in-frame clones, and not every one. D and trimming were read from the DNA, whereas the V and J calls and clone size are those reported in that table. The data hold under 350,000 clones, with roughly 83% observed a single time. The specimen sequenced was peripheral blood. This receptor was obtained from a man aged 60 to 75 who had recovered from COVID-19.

The CDR3 spells CASSSSGGQETQYF. CDR3 DNA: TGTGCCAGCAGCTCATCGGGGGGCCAAGAGACCCAGTACTTC. The genes are TRBV9 and TRBJ2-5; 7 bases fit TRBD2. The germline V gene has CDR1 SGDLS and CDR2 YYNGEE. Trimming cost V 4 bases and J 1 base; bases outside gene matches: 4. The CDR3 covers 14 residues.